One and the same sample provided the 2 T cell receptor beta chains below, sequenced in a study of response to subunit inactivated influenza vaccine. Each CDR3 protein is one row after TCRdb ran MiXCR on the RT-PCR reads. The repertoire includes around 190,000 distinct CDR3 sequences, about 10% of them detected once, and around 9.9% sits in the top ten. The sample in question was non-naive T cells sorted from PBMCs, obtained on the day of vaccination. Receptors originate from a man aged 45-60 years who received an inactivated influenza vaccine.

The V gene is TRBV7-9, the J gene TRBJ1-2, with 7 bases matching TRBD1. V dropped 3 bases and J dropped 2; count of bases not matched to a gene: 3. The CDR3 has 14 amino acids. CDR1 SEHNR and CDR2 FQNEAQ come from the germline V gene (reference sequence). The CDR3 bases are TGTGCCAGCAGCTTTGGACAGGACAACTATGGCTACACCTTC. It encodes CASSFGQDNYGYTF.

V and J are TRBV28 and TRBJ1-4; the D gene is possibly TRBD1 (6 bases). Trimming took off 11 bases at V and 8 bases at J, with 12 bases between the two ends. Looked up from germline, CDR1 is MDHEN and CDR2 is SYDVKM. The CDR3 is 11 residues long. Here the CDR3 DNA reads TGTGCCGTGAGGGGGAGAGAAAAACTGTTTTTT. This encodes CAVRGREKLFF.